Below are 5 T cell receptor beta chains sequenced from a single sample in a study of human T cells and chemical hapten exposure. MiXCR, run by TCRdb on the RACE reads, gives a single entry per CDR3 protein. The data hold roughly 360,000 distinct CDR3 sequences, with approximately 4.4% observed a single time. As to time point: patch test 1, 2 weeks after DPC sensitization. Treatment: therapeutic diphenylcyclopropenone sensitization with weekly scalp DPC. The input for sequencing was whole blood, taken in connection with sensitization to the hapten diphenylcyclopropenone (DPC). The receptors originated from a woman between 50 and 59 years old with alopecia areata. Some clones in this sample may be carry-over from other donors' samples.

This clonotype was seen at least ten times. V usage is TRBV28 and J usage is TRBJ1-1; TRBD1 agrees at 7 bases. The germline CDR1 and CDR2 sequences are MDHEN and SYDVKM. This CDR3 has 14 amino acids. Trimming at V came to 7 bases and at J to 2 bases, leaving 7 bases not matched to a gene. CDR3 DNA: TGTGCCAGCACCCAGGGGGGGGCAAACACTGAAGCTTTCTTT. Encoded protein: CASTQGGANTEAFF.

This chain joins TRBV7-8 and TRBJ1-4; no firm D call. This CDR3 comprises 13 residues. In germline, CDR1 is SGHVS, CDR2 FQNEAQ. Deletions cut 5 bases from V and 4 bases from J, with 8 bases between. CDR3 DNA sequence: TGTGCCAGCAGCCCGCGGGGTAATGAAAAACTGTTTTTT. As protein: CASSPRGNEKLFF.

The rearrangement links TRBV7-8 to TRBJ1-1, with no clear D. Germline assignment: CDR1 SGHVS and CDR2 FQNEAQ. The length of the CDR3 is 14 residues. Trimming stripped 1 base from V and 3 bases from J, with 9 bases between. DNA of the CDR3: TGTGCCAGCAGCTTAGGAGAGATGGACACTGAAGCTTTCTTT. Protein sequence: CASSLGEMDTEAFF.

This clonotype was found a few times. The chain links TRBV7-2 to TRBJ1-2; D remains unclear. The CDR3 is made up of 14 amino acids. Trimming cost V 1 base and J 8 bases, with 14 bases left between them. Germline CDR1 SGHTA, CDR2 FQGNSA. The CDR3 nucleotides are TGTGCCAGCAGCTTAGGTAGAGGGAACGGGGGCTACACCTTC. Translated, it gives CASSLGRGNGGYTF.

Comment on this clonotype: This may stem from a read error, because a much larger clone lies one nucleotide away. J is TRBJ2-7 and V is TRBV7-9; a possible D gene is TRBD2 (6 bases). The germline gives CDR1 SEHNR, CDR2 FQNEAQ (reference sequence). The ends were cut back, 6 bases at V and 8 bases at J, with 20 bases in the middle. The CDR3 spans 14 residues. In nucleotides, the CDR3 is TGTGCCAGCAGTGAGAGACTAGTCCCGTACAAGCAGTACTTC. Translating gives CASSERLVPYKQYF. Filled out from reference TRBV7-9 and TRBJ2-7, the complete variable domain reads DTGVSQNPRHKITKRGQNVTFRCDPISEHNRLYWYRQTLGQGPEFLTYFQNEAQLEKSRLLSDRFSAERPKGSFSTLEIQRTEQGDSAMYLCASSERLVPYKQYFGPGTRLTVT.